The T cell receptor beta chain under discussion was sequenced for a study of lymphopenia after photon versus proton radiotherapy. This clone was counted a single time. Its antigen is not identified. Assay: immunoSEQ multiplex PCR; the TCRdb copy retains only in-frame clones and omits some. This table has around 66,000 clones, approximately 86% appearing once. Study results and caveats: Photon-treated patients lost naive T cells and TCR diversity; proton-treated stayed stable.

The germline gives CDR1 SGHTA, CDR2 FQGNSA. Trimming removed 0 bases from V and 0 bases from J, with 11 bases in between. The CDR3 length is 16 residues. The rearrangement joins TRBV7-2 to TRBJ1-2; D unresolved. The receptor comes from a man aged 40-55 years with gastric cancer. The material was peripheral blood, obtained from a patient treated with photon-based radiotherapy. CDR3: CASSLATASTNYGYTF. The CDR3 DNA reads as TGTGCCAGCAGCTTAGCCACAGCATCCACTAACTATGGCTACACCTTC.